The 13 T cell receptor beta chains given below trace back to one sample, sequenced in a study of regulatory T cells in long-lasting Graves disease. With iRepertoire HTBI primers and Arm-PCR of CDR3 regions, TCR beta libraries were built. One entry per CDR3 protein, called by TCRdb with MiXCR from the multiplex PCR reads. The sample includes hundreds of thousands of distinct CDR3 sequences, 16% of them seen just once. As for time point: newly diagnosed GD, antithyroid drugs for less than 3 months. PBMC RNA was the source of the TCR library. The data were also submitted as part of a second study, on T cells in Graves' hyperthyroidism and ophthalmopathy.

Sample: peripheral blood mononuclear cells (PBMCs), taken at new diagnosis, from a patient treated with antithyroid drugs. The receptors here all came from a woman in her 30s with Graves disease.

This clonotype has just a few counts. The chain joins TRBV3-1 to TRBJ1-6; TRBD1 might be the D (6 bases). Germline CDR1 reads LGHDT; CDR2 reads YNNKEL (reference sequence). The ends were cut back, 1 base at V and 5 bases at J, with 6 bases in the middle. This CDR3 is built from 14 residues. The CDR3 nucleotides are TGTGCCAGCAGCCAAGCAGGGGATAATTCACCCCTCCACTTT. Its protein is CASSQAGDNSPLHF.

This clonotype has only a few counts. The chain employs TRBV14 and TRBJ2-1; 7 nucleotides align to TRBD2. Germline values: CDR1 SGHDN, CDR2 FVKESK. Trimming removed 2 bases from V and 7 bases from J; junction bases left unmatched: 11. The CDR3 loop spans 16 amino acids. CDR3 sequence reads: CASSQLTSSARNEQFF. The CDR3 DNA sequence: TGTGCCAGCAGCCAACTGACTAGCTCCGCAAGAAATGAGCAGTTCTTC.

This clonotype was found many times. The chain has TRBV12-5 and TRBJ2-7; TRBD2 matches at 7 bases. The CDR3 runs to 18 residues. Germline V CDR1 and CDR2: LGHNT, FRNRAP. The J segment lost 5 bases and the V segment lost 0 bases, leaving 16 bases of the junction unmatched. The CDR3 DNA sequence: TGTGCTAGTGGTTTGGTAGCCAGCGGGGCGGAGGGCTGGGACGAGCAGTACTTC. Its translation: CASGLVASGAEGWDEQYF.

This clonotype has just a few counts. This chain links TRBV18 with TRBJ2-7, with D tentatively TRBD1 (5 bases). The germline gives CDR1 KGHSH, CDR2 LQKENI. Trimming took off 3 bases at V and 4 bases at J, with 16 bases between the two ends. The CDR3 has 15 residues. The CDR3 DNA follows: TGTGCCAGCTCACCCGGCTCGCAGGGTGGGTACGAGCAGTACTTC. Its protein is CASSPGSQGGYEQYF.

This clonotype was counted ten times or more. The J gene is TRBJ1-2, the V gene TRBV27, with D hard to call. CDR1 is MNHEY and CDR2 is SMNVEV in the germline V gene (reference sequence). This CDR3 is built from 15 residues. The ends were cut back, 4 bases at V and 5 bases at J, with 17 bases in the middle. The CDR3 DNA reads as TGTGCCAGCAGTTCGGGCTTGGGTCTAGGGTATGGCTACACCTTC. Residues: CASSSGLGLGYGYTF.

The CDR3 bases are TGCGCCAGCAGCGCGGTAGAGGGGCCCAATGAGCAGTTCTTC. Its translation is CASSAVEGPNEQFF. V usage is TRBV5-1 and J usage is TRBJ2-1; D is possibly TRBD1 or TRBD2 (5 bases each). V gave up 4 bases and J gave up 6 bases, with 14 bases separating them. The CDR3 has 14 amino acids. Germline V gene sequence: CDR1 SGHRS, CDR2 YFSETQ.

There are a few counts of this clonotype. The genes are TRBV5-1 and TRBJ2-3; D possibly corresponds to TRBD2 (6 bases). The CDR3 sequence is 14 residues long. Germline assignment: CDR1 SGHRS and CDR2 YFSETQ. V was pared by 2 bases and J by 2 bases, with 9 bases between. Written as DNA, the CDR3 is TGCGCCAGCAGCTTTACTAGCCCCACAGATACGCAGTATTTT. Translated, it gives CASSFTSPTDTQYF.

On this clonotype itself: A much larger clone lies a single base off, so this may be a read error. The chain combines TRBV6-5 with TRBJ2-2; TRBD1 aligns across 8 bases. J was trimmed by 4 bases and V by 0 bases; bases with no gene match: 1. This CDR3 has 15 residues. In germline, CDR1 is MNHEY, CDR2 SVGAGI. CDR3 sequence: CASSYSTGATGELFF. The CDR3 DNA reads TGTGCCAGCAGTTACTCGACAGGGGCCACCGGGGAGCTGTTTTTT.

The J gene is TRBJ2-1, the V gene TRBV9; D ambiguous. V gave up 3 bases and J gave up 5 bases, with 9 bases separating them. The CDR3 totals 13 residues. Germline CDR1 reads SGDLS; CDR2 reads YYNGEE. The CDR3 here is CASSAFLDNEQFF. The CDR3 DNA reads as TGTGCCAGCAGCGCCTTTCTAGACAATGAGCAGTTCTTC.

The table lists this clonotype with many counts. This chain joins TRBV11-2 and TRBJ1-1; no reliable D call. The V gene lost 7 bases and the J gene lost 5 bases, with 14 bases spanning the gap. The CDR3 has 13 amino acids. The germline CDR1 and CDR2 sequences are SGHAT and FQNNGV. CDR3 loop: CASTRTGRTEAFF. The CDR3 DNA is TGTGCCAGCACAAGGACCGGACGAACTGAAGCTTTCTTT.

This CDR3 reads CASSQEWREVTDTQYF. As DNA, the CDR3 is TGCGCCAGCAGCCAAGAATGGCGGGAGGTCACAGATACGCAGTATTTT. The chain uses TRBV4-1 and TRBJ2-3; 8 bases map to TRBD2. The CDR3 is 16 amino acids. With V trimmed by 0 bases and J by 2 bases, 4 bases remained unmatched. The V gene's germline CDR1 is MGHRA and CDR2 YSYEKL.

The rearrangement uses TRBV5-1 and TRBJ2-4, with D perhaps matching TRBD1 (6 bases). The CDR3 sequence is 12 residues long. Trimming pared 0 bases from V and 15 bases from J, leaving 13 bases between. Looked up from germline, CDR1 is SGHRS and CDR2 is YFSETQ. The CDR3 region has the DNA TGCGCCAGCAGCTTGGACCCAGGGGTCTTGTACTTC. Translated: CASSLDPGVLYF.

This clonotype occurred many times. J is TRBJ2-1 and V is TRBV19, with TRBD1 matching over 12 bases. Germline assignment: CDR1 LNHDA and CDR2 SQIVND (reference sequence). The CDR3 has 17 residues. V trimming: 10 bases; J trimming: 8 bases; junction bases outside the gene matches: 18. In nucleotides, the CDR3 is TGTGCCACTCGAAAGCCACCGGGGACAGGGGGCATGGATGAGCAGTTCTTC. Translation gives CATRKPPGTGGMDEQFF.